The 25 T cell receptor beta chains presented below share a single source sample, sequenced in a study of T cell responses to AZD1222 COVID-19 vaccine. Assay: immunoSEQ multiplex PCR; the TCRdb copy retains only in-frame clones and omits some. The sample contains about 110,000 clones, 88% of which appear only once. The sample consisted of peripheral blood, taken on day 0 of MenACWY control vaccination. These receptors were collected from an adult in good health.

The chain uses TRBV11-2 and TRBJ1-2; the match to TRBD1 covers 10 bases. CDR3 length equals 15 residues. V dropped 3 bases and J dropped 1; count of bases not matched to a gene: 2. CDR1 and CDR2 from the germline V gene are SGHAT and FQNNGV. CDR3 residues: CASSLGQGINYGYTF. The CDR3, as DNA: TGTGCCAGCAGCTTGGGACAGGGGATTAACTATGGCTACACCTTC.

This clone was counted between two and nine times. Relative to the germline gene, one junction end is altered; a read error may explain this. This chain connects TRBV7-7 to TRBJ2-3; 7 nucleotides align to TRBD1. The germline gives CDR1 SSHAT, CDR2 FNYEAQ (reference sequence). The CDR3 has 15 residues. Written as DNA, the CDR3 is TGTGCTAGCAGCTTAGGGGACAGTAGCACAGATACGCAGTATTTT. Protein sequence: CASSLGDSSTDTQYF.

This clone was found once. The gene calls are TRBV9 and TRBJ2-3; D ambiguous. CDR1 is SGDLS and CDR2 is YYNGEE in the germline V gene. Trimming pared 4 bases from V and 4 bases from J, leaving 13 bases between. The CDR3 is 14 amino acids. CDR3 nucleotide sequence: TGTGCCAGCAGCCTCCGGACCGGGTCAGATACGCAGTATTTT. As protein: CASSLRTGSDTQYF.

This chain uses TRBV6-4 with TRBJ2-1; 11 positions agree with TRBD2. This CDR3 contains 15 residues. Germline assignment: CDR1 MRHNA and CDR2 SNTAGT. Trimming took 7 bases from V and 6 from J; bases not matched to a gene: 8. The CDR3 is CASTPTSGSPNEQFF. Written as DNA, the CDR3 is TGTGCCAGCACCCCCACTAGCGGGAGTCCCAATGAGCAGTTCTTC.

This clone was seen just once. J is TRBJ1-4 and V is TRBV9, with 8 bases aligning to TRBD1. CDR3 size: 16 residues. Germline lookup yields CDR1 SGDLS and CDR2 YYNGEE. The V gene end was trimmed by 4 bases and the J gene end by 0 bases; junction bases not matched to a gene: 5. As DNA, the CDR3 is TGTGCCAGCAGCCTTGGGACAGGAGCAACTAATGAAAAACTGTTTTTT. The encoded protein is CASSLGTGATNEKLFF.

The CDR3 DNA follows: TGTGCCAGCAGCCAAGATCCGAAGATATCTGGAAACACCATATATTTT. Protein: CASSQDPKISGNTIYF. The J gene is TRBJ1-3, the V gene TRBV4-2; D ambiguous. Germline V gives CDR1 LGHNA, CDR2 YNFKEQ. This CDR3 is built from 16 residues. V was cut by 0 bases and J by 1 base, with 10 bases left in between.

This chain uses TRBV7-9 with TRBJ2-7; weak D call: TRBD1 (6 bases). The V end was cut by 2 bases, the J end by 6 bases, with 14 bases between. The CDR3 contains 14 residues. Germline V gene lookup returns CDR1 SEHNR and CDR2 FQNEAQ (reference sequence). CDR3 amino acids: CASSLRQGLGEQYF. DNA for the CDR3: TGTGCCAGCAGCTTACGGCAGGGGCTCGGCGAGCAGTACTTC.

The chain uses TRBV6-5 and TRBJ1-3; maybe TRBD1 (5 bases). The CDR3 sequence is 14 residues long. From germline, CDR1 is MNHEY and CDR2 SVGAGI. Trimming shortened V by 10 bases and J by 0 bases, and 13 bases separated the two germline ends. As DNA, the CDR3 is TGTGCCACCCGAAAACAGGTCTCTGGAAACACCATATATTTT. The encoded protein is CATRKQVSGNTIYF.

The chain uses TRBV5-4 and TRBJ1-2; D unresolved. The CDR3 has 17 residues. The ends were cut back, 0 bases at V and 0 bases at J, with 15 bases in the middle. CDR1 SGHNT and CDR2 YYREEE come from the germline V gene (reference sequence). The CDR3 protein is CASSLGGRPPSNYGYTF. The CDR3 DNA reads as TGTGCCAGCAGCTTGGGTGGCAGGCCTCCGTCTAACTATGGCTACACCTTC.

This sequence joins TRBV30 and TRBJ1-6; D is perhaps TRBD1 (6 bases). V dropped 7 bases and J dropped 1 base, with 8 bases sitting between them. This CDR3 region has 13 residues. Germline lookup yields CDR1 GTSNPN and CDR2 SVGIG (reference sequence). CDR3 in amino acids: CASRGSYNSPLHF. The DNA for the CDR3 is TGTGCCTCCAGGGGTTCCTATAATTCACCCCTCCACTTT.

V and J are TRBV5-1 and TRBJ1-1; 7 bases are shared with TRBD1. Trimming cost V 0 bases and J 4 bases; bases outside gene matches: 6. The V gene's germline CDR1 is SGHRS and CDR2 YFSETQ. The CDR3 contains 15 residues. CDR3 coding DNA: TGCGCCAGCAGCTTGGGGGACAGTCTTTCCACTGAAGCTTTCTTT. Its protein product is CASSLGDSLSTEAFF.

The CDR3 reads CASSTAHQGYEQYF. CDR3 coding DNA: TGTGCCAGCAGCACTGCACACCAGGGCTACGAGCAGTACTTC. The gene calls are TRBV7-3 and TRBJ2-7, with D perhaps TRBD1 (5 bases). Trimming cost V 5 bases and J 3 bases, with 14 bases left between them. CDR1 and CDR2 from the germline V gene are SGHTA and FQGTGA. The CDR3 runs to 14 residues.

This rearrangement joins TRBV28 to TRBJ2-7; D might be TRBD1 (7 bases). Per germline, CDR1 MDHEN and CDR2 SYDVKM. V dropped 2 bases and J dropped 4 bases, with 12 bases sitting between them. The CDR3 has 14 amino acids. CDR3 nucleotides: TGTGCCAGCAGTTTAGGAGGGGGCCAATACGAGCAGTACTTC. Translating gives CASSLGGGQYEQYF. Full variable domain (outside the CDR3, taken from reference TRBV28 and TRBJ2-7): DVKVTQSSRYLVKRTGEKVFLECVQDMDHENMFWYRQDPGLGLRLIYFSYDVKMKEKGDIPEGYSVSREKKERFSLILESASTNQTSMYLCASSLGGGQYEQYFGPGTRLTVT.

The chain uses TRBV9 and TRBJ1-1; D gene uncertain. The V end was cut by 0 bases, the J end by 1 base, with 7 bases between. The CDR3 consists of 14 residues. Germline assignment: CDR1 SGDLS and CDR2 YYNGEE. The CDR3 region is CASSVGPRNTEAFF. The CDR3 bases are TGTGCCAGCAGCGTAGGACCCAGGAACACTGAAGCTTTCTTT.

This chain uses TRBV30 with TRBJ1-6; the match to TRBD1 covers 7 bases. The CDR3 has 16 amino acids. The germline V gene encodes CDR1 GTSNPN and CDR2 SVGIG (reference sequence). With 2 bases clipped from V and 1 base from J, the junction kept 5 bases outside the gene matches. For the CDR3, the DNA is TGTGCCTGGAGTTTCGACAGGGTTTCCTATAATTCACCCCTCCACTTT. Translated: CAWSFDRVSYNSPLHF.

The V and J genes are TRBV5-1 and TRBJ1-3; D may be TRBD1 (5 bases). V lost 4 bases to trimming and J lost 0 bases, with 11 bases between them. There are 15 residues in the CDR3. CDR1 SGHRS and CDR2 YFSETQ come from the germline V gene. This CDR3 is CASSPNRNSGNTIYF. As DNA, the CDR3 is TGCGCCAGCAGCCCTAACAGGAACTCTGGAAACACCATATATTTT.

J is TRBJ1-1 and V is TRBV5-4; D uncertain. Germline lookup yields CDR1 SGHNT and CDR2 YYREEE (reference sequence). The CDR3 length is 15 residues. Trimming took off 1 base at V and 4 bases at J, with 14 bases between the two ends. The CDR3 DNA reads TGTGCCAGCAGCTTGTGGGATACATCCTTCACTGAAGCTTTCTTT. It encodes CASSLWDTSFTEAFF.

V usage is TRBV29-1 and J usage is TRBJ1-1; perhaps TRBD1 as D (5 bases). Germline assignment: CDR1 SQVTM and CDR2 ANQGSEA. The CDR3 covers 12 residues. Trimming left V 4 bases short and J 5 bases short, with 11 bases between. The CDR3 sequence: CSVGHGGTEAFF. Here the CDR3 DNA reads TGCAGCGTTGGGCACGGGGGAACTGAAGCTTTCTTT.

Details on this clone: Germline is not matched at one junction end, which may reflect a read error. The chain combines TRBV28 with TRBJ1-4, with TRBD1 identical over 7 bases. Germline V CDR1 and CDR2: MDHEN, SYDVKM. This CDR3 is 13 amino acids long. CDR3 amino acids: CASSPYRRQGFGF. For the CDR3, the DNA is TGTGCCAGCAGTCCCTACCGGAGACAGGGTTTCGGTTTT.

CDR3 residues: CASSPNPTGYNTEAFF. Written as DNA, the CDR3 is TGCGCCAGCAGCCCCAACCCGACAGGGTACAACACTGAAGCTTTCTTT. The rearrangement joins TRBV5-1 to TRBJ1-1; TRBD1 aligns across 7 bases. The CDR3 extends over 16 amino acids. Per germline, CDR1 SGHRS and CDR2 YFSETQ. Trimming cost V 4 bases and J 2 bases; bases outside gene matches: 11. The whole variable domain, filled in from reference TRBV5-1 and TRBJ1-1, reads KAGVTQTPRYLIKTRGQQVTLSCSPISGHRSVSWYQQTPGQGLQFLFEYFSETQRNKGNFPGRFSGRQFSNSRSEMNVSTLELGDSALYLCASSPNPTGYNTEAFFGQGTRLTVV.

The rearrangement joins TRBV2 to TRBJ2-1; 9 positions match TRBD2. CDR3 length equals 15 residues. Germline V lookup: CDR1 SNHLY, CDR2 FYNNEI. The trim removed 4 bases at V and 6 bases at J, leaving 7 bases unmatched. CDR3 sequence (DNA): TGTGCCAGCAGTGCAACTTCGACTAGCGGCAATGAGCAGTTCTTC. Translated, it gives CASSATSTSGNEQFF.

The chain couples TRBV5-1 to TRBJ2-7, with 7 positions matching TRBD1. The CDR3 extends over 15 amino acids. CDR1 and CDR2 (germline): SGHRS, YFSETQ. V gave up 2 bases and J gave up 4 bases; unmatched junction bases: 9. The CDR3 bases are TGCGCCAGCAGCTTAGAACCGGGACAGAGTTACGAGCAGTACTTC. Protein product: CASSLEPGQSYEQYF.

This clone occurred once. The V gene is TRBV9, the J gene TRBJ1-3; D is ambiguous. V lost 0 bases to trimming and J lost 2 bases, with 9 bases between them. CDR1 and CDR2 (germline): SGDLS, YYNGEE. This CDR3 is 15 amino acids long. The CDR3 nucleotides read TGTGCCAGCAGCGTAGGTGCGGGCGCTGGAAACACCATATATTTT. Its translation is CASSVGAGAGNTIYF.

The chain's CDR3 is CASSLSRGQTTEAFF. The CDR3 nucleotides are TGTGCCAGCAGTTTATCCAGGGGACAGACCACTGAAGCTTTCTTT. The V call is TRBV27, the J call TRBJ1-1; 7 positions match TRBD1. Germline V gene sequence: CDR1 MNHEY, CDR2 SMNVEV (reference sequence). This CDR3 has 15 amino acids. V lost 0 bases to trimming and J lost 4 bases; unmatched junction nucleotides: 5.

This rearrangement joins TRBV13 to TRBJ2-5, with TRBD1 identical over 9 bases. Germline V gives CDR1 PRHDT, CDR2 FYEKMQ (reference sequence). The CDR3 totals 16 residues. Unmatched junction bases numbered 10, after V lost 3 bases and J lost 5 bases. The CDR3 region is CASSFRLGTGSETQYF. The CDR3 nucleotides read TGTGCCAGCAGCTTCCGACTTGGGACAGGGTCGGAGACCCAGTACTTC.